These 29 T cell receptor beta chains were all obtained from the same sample, sequenced in a study of OX40 agonist ivuxolimab in advanced cancers. Sequencing used immunoSEQ multiplex PCR; TCRdb keeps in-frame clones, though not all of them. Among some 85,000 clones listed, under 95% were seen once. The source was CD4+ or CD8+ T cells sorted from blood, collected in a trial of the OX40 agonist ivuxolimab. The receptors derive from an adult with an advanced solid tumor such as melanoma, head and neck, liver or kidney cancer.

This chain uses TRBV5-1 with TRBJ2-7; 9 bases fit TRBD1. The CDR3 is 17 amino acids. Looked up from germline, CDR1 is SGHRS and CDR2 is YFSETQ. V was pared by 3 bases and J by 5 bases, with 15 bases of the junction left unmatched. The CDR3 loop is CASSSQGAIMFRDEQYF. The CDR3 nucleotides are TGCGCCAGCAGCTCACAGGGGGCGATCATGTTTAGAGACGAGCAGTACTTC. The variable domain in full, completed from reference TRBV5-1 and TRBJ2-7, reads KAGVTQTPRYLIKTRGQQVTLSCSPISGHRSVSWYQQTPGQGLQFLFEYFSETQRNKGNFPGRFSGRQFSNSRSEMNVSTLELGDSALYLCASSSQGAIMFRDEQYFGPGTRLTVT.

The chain combines TRBV2 with TRBJ2-2; no clear D gene. V was pared by 2 bases and J by 1 base, with 14 bases between. The CDR3 totals 17 residues. Germline assignment: CDR1 SNHLY and CDR2 FYNNEI. CDR3 sequence reads: CASSEFRSYGNTGELFF. In DNA, the CDR3 is TGTGCCAGCAGTGAATTTCGGTCGTACGGGAACACCGGGGAGCTGTTTTTT.

The chain carries TRBV5-1 and TRBJ2-2, with D possibly TRBD1 on 6 matching bases. The CDR3 has 16 residues. Looked up from germline, CDR1 is SGHRS and CDR2 is YFSETQ. Trimming pared 1 base from V and 3 bases from J, leaving 13 bases between. CDR3 region: CASSLYVGGDTGELFF. In DNA, the CDR3 is TGCGCCAGCAGCTTGTACGTAGGGGGAGACACCGGGGAGCTGTTTTTT.

The J gene is TRBJ1-2, the V gene TRBV4-2; no definite D call. The CDR3 is made up of 13 amino acids. Germline assignment: CDR1 LGHNA and CDR2 YNFKEQ. Trimming stripped 0 bases from V and 8 bases from J, with 10 bases between. CDR3 bases: TGTGCCAGCAGCCAAGATCAGGTGCGGGGCTACACCTTC. It specifies CASSQDQVRGYTF.

The chain recombines TRBV7-3 with TRBJ2-7; D is possibly TRBD1 or TRBD2 (5 bases each). The ends were cut back, 2 bases at V and 2 bases at J, with 13 bases in the middle. The CDR3 totals 15 residues. The germline V gene encodes CDR1 SGHTA and CDR2 FQGTGA. In DNA form, the CDR3 reads TGTGCCAGCAGCTTAGTTGGGGGTTTTGCCTACGAGCAGTACTTC. Amino acids: CASSLVGGFAYEQYF.

This chain connects TRBV7-2 to TRBJ2-7; TRBD2 matches at 9 bases. Germline V gene data show CDR1 as SGHTA and CDR2 as FQGNSA. The CDR3 is made up of 15 amino acids. V was pared by 2 bases and J by 3 bases, with 5 bases of the junction left unmatched. This CDR3 is CASSLMGTSNYEQYF. The CDR3 DNA follows: TGTGCCAGCAGCTTAATGGGGACTAGCAACTACGAGCAGTACTTC. The full variable domain, completed using reference TRBV7-2 and TRBJ2-7, is GAGVSQSPSNKVTEKGKDVELRCDPISGHTALYWYRQSLGQGLEFLIYFQGNSAPDKSGLPSDRFSAERTGGSVSTLTIQRTQQEDSAVYLCASSLMGTSNYEQYFGPGTRLTVT.

The V and J genes are TRBV6-6 and TRBJ1-3; 7 bases are a match to TRBD1. Germline trimming cut 5 bases from V and 0 bases from J; bases unmatched to any gene: 4. The germline V gene has CDR1 MNHNY and CDR2 SVGAGI (reference sequence). The CDR3 spans 15 residues. The DNA of the CDR3 is TGTGCCAGCAGTCTTACAGGGGCCTCTGGAAACACCATATATTTT. It encodes CASSLTGASGNTIYF.

This clone appeared a single time. The chain recombines TRBV11-2 with TRBJ2-3; 8 nucleotides agree with TRBD2. CDR3 length equals 16 residues. V lost 6 bases and J lost 0; bases outside the gene matches: 8. Germline V gene sequence: CDR1 SGHAT, CDR2 FQNNGV. The CDR3 DNA follows: TGTGCCAGCAGTTCAGGACTAGCCCCAAGCACAGATACGCAGTATTTT. Encoded protein: CASSSGLAPSTDTQYF.

The CDR3 sequence: CASSELRIKTDTQYF. In nucleotides, the CDR3 is TGTGCCAGCAGTGAACTGCGGATAAAGACAGATACGCAGTATTTT. The chain recombines TRBV6-1 with TRBJ2-3; unclear D gene. V was cut by 2 bases and J by 3 bases, with 12 bases left in between. The CDR3 contains 15 residues. Germline V gene sequence: CDR1 MNHNS, CDR2 SASEGT.

CDR3 bases: TGTGCCAGCAGTGAATTAGGCCAAGAGACCCAGTACTTC. Protein sequence: CASSELGQETQYF. This chain links TRBV2 with TRBJ2-5; D is uncertain. Deletions cut 2 bases from V and 1 base from J, with 5 bases between. The CDR3 runs 13 residues. Germline CDR1 reads SNHLY; CDR2 reads FYNNEI.

The chain has TRBV30 and TRBJ1-2, with 7 nucleotides matching TRBD1. CDR3 length: 13 residues. The ends lost 4 bases at V and 5 bases at J; junction bases unmatched: 7. Germline V gene sequence: CDR1 GTSNPN, CDR2 SVGIG (reference sequence). This CDR3 is CAWNRDSGYGYTF. The CDR3 nucleotides are TGTGCCTGGAATCGGGACAGTGGGTATGGCTACACCTTC.

The chain carries TRBV7-9 and TRBJ2-7; unclear D gene. The CDR3 totals 13 residues. CDR1 is SEHNR, CDR2 FQNEAQ, per germline (reference sequence). Trimming removed 6 bases at V and 4 bases at J, with 13 bases between. DNA for the CDR3: TGTGCCAGCAGGAACTGGATGGGGTACGAGCAGTACTTC. Translating it yields CASRNWMGYEQYF.

The rearrangement joins TRBV7-2 to TRBJ2-5; D remains ambiguous. This CDR3 has 13 amino acids. Germline CDR1 SGHTA, CDR2 FQGNSA. Between the trimmed V and J ends, which lost 0 bases and 5 bases, there was a span of 7 bases. This CDR3 reads CASSLARWETQYF. DNA of the CDR3: TGTGCCAGCAGCTTAGCGCGGTGGGAGACCCAGTACTTC.

The J gene is TRBJ2-1, the V gene TRBV7-9; D remains ambiguous. V lost 0 bases to trimming and J lost 8 bases, with 14 bases between them. The germline CDR1 and CDR2 sequences are SEHNR and FQNEAQ (reference sequence). The CDR3 is made up of 15 amino acids. CDR3 bases: TGTGCCAGCAGCTTAGCTGTCCCCTTGGGCTATGAGCAGTTCTTC. Residues: CASSLAVPLGYEQFF.

This sequence joins TRBV28 and TRBJ2-7, with 10 bases matching TRBD1. The CDR3 sequence is 16 residues long. In germline, CDR1 is MDHEN, CDR2 SYDVKM. Unmatched junction bases numbered 12, after V lost 7 bases and J lost 3 bases. Written as DNA, the CDR3 is TGTGCCAGCAAGGTGACAGGGGGCTCTAGGAACTACGAGCAGTACTTC. Protein product: CASKVTGGSRNYEQYF.

The V gene is TRBV7-9, the J gene TRBJ2-7; D gene ambiguous. This CDR3 spans 15 amino acids. Deletions cut 1 base from V and 0 bases from J, with 10 bases between. Germline V lookup: CDR1 SEHNR, CDR2 FQNEAQ (reference sequence). CDR3 in amino acids: CASSLGTGLSYEQYF. In DNA, the CDR3 is TGTGCCAGCAGCTTAGGGACCGGCCTCTCCTACGAGCAGTACTTC.

The chain couples TRBV25-1 to TRBJ1-1, with 7 nucleotides matching TRBD1. J lost 1 base, V lost 6 bases, and 2 bases had no gene match. The V gene's germline CDR1 is MGHDK and CDR2 SYGVNS. The CDR3 contains 13 residues. CDR3 DNA sequence: TGTGCCAGCAGCGGACAGGCGAACACTGAAGCTTTCTTT. It yields the protein CASSGQANTEAFF. Using reference TRBV25-1 and TRBJ1-1 for the parts outside the CDR3, the full variable domain is EADIYQTPRYLVIGTGKKITLECSQTMGHDKMYWYQQDPGMELHLIHYSYGVNSTEKGDLSSESTVSRIRTEHFPLTLESARPSHTSQYLCASSGQANTEAFFGQGTRLTVV.

This CDR3 reads CASTNRGRGDEQFF. The CDR3 DNA reads TGTGCCAGCACCAACAGGGGGAGGGGGGATGAGCAGTTCTTC. V gene TRBV11-3 combines with J gene TRBJ2-1; TRBD1 might be the D (8 bases). Trimming took 7 bases from V and 8 from J, leaving 18 bases between them. This CDR3 comprises 14 residues. CDR1 is SGHNT and CDR2 is YENEEA in the germline V gene.

The chain couples TRBV28 to TRBJ1-2; D may be TRBD1 (5 bases). The V and J ends lost 6 bases and 2 bases respectively, with 13 bases between them. Germline V gives CDR1 MDHEN, CDR2 SYDVKM. The length of the CDR3 is 14 residues. CDR3 coding DNA: TGTGCCAGCAGAGTTGGGACGCTAAACTATGGCTACACCTTC. Amino acids: CASRVGTLNYGYTF.

V usage is TRBV7-9 and J usage is TRBJ1-2; D is possibly TRBD1 (5 bases). Trimming pared 1 base from V and 0 bases from J, leaving 6 bases between. The CDR3 consists of 14 residues. Germline V CDR1 and CDR2: SEHNR, FQNEAQ (reference sequence). The CDR3 DNA is TGTGCCAGCAGCTTAGGAGGGGCTAACTATGGCTACACCTTC. Translating it yields CASSLGGANYGYTF. Full variable domain (outside the CDR3, taken from reference TRBV7-9 and TRBJ1-2): DTGVSQNPRHKITKRGQNVTFRCDPISEHNRLYWYRQTLGQGPEFLTYFQNEAQLEKSRLLSDRFSAERPKGSFSTLEIQRTEQGDSAMYLCASSLGGANYGYTFGSGTRLTVV.

The chain couples TRBV13 to TRBJ2-5; D call uncertain. The V gene lost 1 base and the J gene lost 5 bases, with 5 bases spanning the gap. The CDR3 has 12 residues. The V gene's germline CDR1 is PRHDT and CDR2 FYEKMQ (reference sequence). In DNA, the CDR3 is TGTGCCAGCAGCTTAGCGGGCGAGACCCAGTACTTC. This encodes CASSLAGETQYF.

V and J are TRBV7-9 and TRBJ2-2; no definite D call. V was trimmed by 0 bases and J by 4 bases, leaving 9 bases between them. The germline V gene has CDR1 SEHNR and CDR2 FQNEAQ (reference sequence). The CDR3 has 15 amino acids. The CDR3 DNA reads as TGTGCCAGCAGCTTAGCTCCTAGGAGCACCGGGGAGCTGTTTTTT. Encoded protein: CASSLAPRSTGELFF.

The V and J genes are TRBV28 and TRBJ2-1; TRBD1 aligns across 7 bases. J was trimmed by 6 bases and V by 2 bases; bases with no gene match: 22. The germline V gene encodes CDR1 MDHEN and CDR2 SYDVKM. The CDR3 runs 20 residues. As DNA, the CDR3 is TGTGCCAGCAGTTTAAGATCGAGGACAGGAGACGGAGTCAGAGGCAATGAGCAGTTCTTC. It specifies CASSLRSRTGDGVRGNEQFF.

V usage is TRBV5-1 and J usage is TRBJ2-2; TRBD1 matches at 8 bases. V trimming: 5 bases; J trimming: 0 bases; junction bases outside the gene matches: 0. The CDR3 loop spans 14 amino acids. The V gene's germline CDR1 is SGHRS and CDR2 YFSETQ. CDR3 region: CASRQGANTGELFF. The CDR3 coding sequence is TGCGCCAGCAGACAGGGGGCGAACACCGGGGAGCTGTTTTTT.

The table lists this clone with a count of one. The J gene is TRBJ2-1, the V gene TRBV25-1; TRBD2 matches 10 bases. The CDR3 runs 14 residues. The V gene end was trimmed by 4 bases and the J gene end by 9 bases; junction bases not matched to a gene: 6. Germline assignment: CDR1 MGHDK and CDR2 SYGVNS. The CDR3 protein is CASSVLAGVAEQFF. DNA of the CDR3: TGTGCCAGCAGTGTTCTAGCGGGAGTAGCTGAGCAGTTCTTC.

The rearrangement links TRBV6-5 to TRBJ1-4, with D maybe TRBD1 (5 bases). The CDR3 is 13 amino acids. V was cut by 9 bases and J by 4 bases, with 12 bases left in between. Germline V gives CDR1 MNHEY, CDR2 SVGAGI. The CDR3 here is CASKTAYNEKLFF. CDR3 in DNA: TGTGCCAGTAAGACAGCGTATAATGAAAAACTGTTTTTT.

The J gene is TRBJ2-3, the V gene TRBV5-1; no firm D call. This CDR3 region has 13 residues. Germline CDR1 is SGHRS and CDR2 is YFSETQ. The V gene lost 0 bases and the J gene lost 10 bases, with 12 bases spanning the gap. CDR3 amino acids: CASSLARTPPQYF. The CDR3, as DNA: TGCGCCAGCAGCTTGGCCCGAACCCCCCCGCAGTATTTT.

The V and J genes are TRBV27 and TRBJ2-1, with TRBD2 matching 10 bases. CDR1 is MNHEY, CDR2 SMNVEV, per germline (reference sequence). The CDR3 length is 17 residues. V lost 1 base and J lost 7; bases outside the gene matches: 10. CDR3 amino acids: CASSLLQPSGSGNEQFF. Written as DNA, the CDR3 is TGTGCCAGCAGTTTATTACAGCCTAGCGGGAGCGGGAATGAGCAGTTCTTC.

This chain links TRBV18 with TRBJ2-7, with 9 bases fitting TRBD1. Looked up from germline, CDR1 is KGHSH and CDR2 is LQKENI. V lost 4 bases to trimming and J lost 1 base; unmatched junction nucleotides: 5. The CDR3 totals 15 residues. The CDR3 is CASSQSGQGSYEQYF. CDR3 DNA: TGTGCCAGCTCACAGTCTGGACAGGGGTCCTACGAGCAGTACTTC.